This T cell receptor beta chain emerged from a study of T cells expressing NK-cell markers. At the level of the study: The TCR beta repertoires were obtained from sorted CD3+CD56+NKG2C+, CD3+CD56+NKG2C- and CD3+CD56-NKG2C+ T cells.

TCRdb derives one entry per CDR3 protein from the 5' RACE reads, leaving out DNA. The sample data list approximately 460,000 distinct CDR3 sequences. General study findings and limits: Dominant NKG2C+ clonotype frequencies of roughly 1.0-8% of CD8+ T cells were measured in several donors.

Germline loops: CDR1 SQVTM, CDR2 ANQGSEA. The CDR3 spans 11 residues. With regard to this clonotype: As yet, its antigen is unknown.

This TCR came from a woman between 18 and 75 years old in good health. The chain recombines TRBV29-1 with TRBJ2-3. Sequencing used blood T cells: a sorted CD56 or NKG2C T cell subset, CD4+ or CD8+ T cells, or bulk PBMC T cells (not recorded which). CDR3: CSVPDTDTQYF.